Shown below are 21 T cell receptor beta chains from a single sample sequenced in a study of memory CD4+ T cells and cytomegalovirus serostatus. Generated by immunoSEQ multiplex PCR, the TCRdb table keeps only in-frame clones and is missing some. The sample lists roughly 50,000 clones, less than 85% seen once, with 0.5% in the top ten. The sort gate was single viable CD3+CD4+CD8-CD45RO+ cells for memory CD4+ T cells. Sequenced input: memory CD4+ T cells from blood. Source of these receptors: an adult in good health and CMV-seronegative. Some clones in this sample may be carry-over from other donors' samples.

This chain connects TRBV7-8 to TRBJ2-7; perhaps TRBD2 as D (5 bases). The ends were cut back, 5 bases at V and 7 bases at J, with 15 bases in the middle. The CDR3 extends over 13 amino acids. Germline V gene data show CDR1 as SGHVS and CDR2 as FQNEAQ. This chain's CDR3 is CASSILGRGEQYF. The CDR3, as DNA: TGTGCCAGCAGCATTTTAGGGAGAGGGGAGCAGTACTTC. The variable domain in full, completed from reference TRBV7-8 and TRBJ2-7, reads GAGVSQSPRYKVAKRGQDVALRCDPISGHVSLFWYQQALGQGPEFLTYFQNEAQLDKSGLPSDRFFAERPEGSVSTLKIQRTQQEDSAVYLCASSILGRGEQYFGPGTRLTVT.

The V call is TRBV30, the J call TRBJ1-5; no reliable D call. This CDR3 is 13 amino acids long. Germline V lookup: CDR1 GTSNPN, CDR2 SVGIG (reference sequence). Trimming pared 5 bases from V and 0 bases from J, leaving 8 bases between. The CDR3 DNA reads TGTGCCTGGTCTCGGGATAGCAATCAGCCCCAGCATTTT. This gives the protein CAWSRDSNQPQHF. The entire variable domain, with the rest obtained from reference TRBV30 and TRBJ1-5, is as follows: SQTIHQWPATLVQPVGSPLSLECTVEGTSNPNLYWYRQAAGRGLQLLFYSVGIGQISSEVPQNLSASRPQDRQFILSSKKLLLSDSGFYLCAWSRDSNQPQHFGDGTRLSIL.

The chain is built from TRBV5-1 and TRBJ2-1; no firm D call. V was cut by 0 bases and J by 5 bases, with 15 bases left in between. CDR1 and CDR2 (germline): SGHRS, YFSETQ. This CDR3 contains 16 residues. CDR3 loop: CASSLGANRPNNEQFF. For the CDR3, the DNA is TGCGCCAGCAGCTTGGGAGCGAACCGTCCTAACAATGAGCAGTTCTTC.

This clone came up a few times. This chain joins TRBV9 and TRBJ1-1, with D possibly matching TRBD1 (6 bases). V dropped 0 bases and J dropped 0 bases, with 15 bases sitting between them. The CDR3 runs to 17 residues. Germline assignment: CDR1 SGDLS and CDR2 YYNGEE. The CDR3 coding sequence is TGTGCCAGCAGCGTAGCACGTCCACAGGGTATGAACACTGAAGCTTTCTTT. Translating gives CASSVARPQGMNTEAFF.

The chain recombines TRBV7-2 with TRBJ2-7, with D unclear. Trimming took 5 bases from V and 3 from J, leaving 5 bases between them. CDR3 length: 11 amino acids. In germline, CDR1 is SGHTA, CDR2 FQGNSA. This CDR3 is CASSLHYEQYF. The CDR3 nucleotides read TGTGCCAGCAGCCTCCACTACGAGCAGTACTTC.

This sequence joins TRBV28 and TRBJ2-7; TRBD1 agrees at 7 bases. The V gene end was trimmed by 5 bases and the J gene end by 6 bases; junction bases not matched to a gene: 13. Germline V gives CDR1 MDHEN, CDR2 SYDVKM. The CDR3 runs to 15 residues. The CDR3 loop is CASSAMGQTWSEQYF. The CDR3 DNA reads as TGTGCCAGCAGTGCGATGGGACAGACATGGAGCGAGCAGTACTTC.

For this clone: This sample also contains other DNA sequences that code for the same CDR3. The chain carries TRBV9 and TRBJ2-5; D not resolved. The V gene lost 0 bases and the J gene lost 2 bases, with 5 bases spanning the gap. CDR1 and CDR2 (germline): SGDLS, YYNGEE. There are 13 residues in the CDR3. The CDR3 DNA sequence: TGTGCCAGCAGCGTAGGAGGTCAAGAGACCCAGTACTTC. Amino acids: CASSVGGQETQYF.

The J gene is TRBJ2-1, the V gene TRBV2, with D unresolved. Between the trimmed V and J ends, which lost 6 bases and 1 base, there was a span of 16 bases. The V gene's germline CDR1 is SNHLY and CDR2 FYNNEI. CDR3 length: 16 amino acids. For the CDR3, the DNA is TGTGCCAGCAGGGCATTAGGCAGTTCGTCCTACAATGAGCAGTTCTTC. Amino acid sequence: CASRALGSSSYNEQFF.

The chain has TRBV7-2 and TRBJ1-4, with D hard to call. Trimming left V 5 bases short and J 7 bases short, with 14 bases between. CDR1 and CDR2 from the germline V gene are SGHTA and FQGNSA. The CDR3 has 14 residues. CDR3 protein: CASSRGSTREKLFF. DNA of the CDR3: TGTGCCAGCAGCCGTGGTTCTACGCGTGAAAAACTGTTTTTT.

This rearrangement joins TRBV6-6 to TRBJ1-6, with D tentatively TRBD1 (6 bases). V was shortened by 4 bases and J by 10 bases, with 14 bases between the two germline ends. The CDR3 is 14 amino acids. Germline V lookup: CDR1 MNHNY, CDR2 SVGAGI (reference sequence). CDR3 sequence: CASSFRGARSPLHF. The CDR3 nucleotides read TGTGCCAGCAGTTTCCGGGGGGCTAGGTCACCCCTCCACTTT.

This clone appeared a few times. V and J are TRBV28 and TRBJ1-3, with unresolved D. In germline, CDR1 is MDHEN, CDR2 SYDVKM. Trimming pared 6 bases from V and 2 bases from J, leaving 14 bases between. This CDR3 contains 15 residues. This CDR3 is CASSRLQRAGNTIYF. The CDR3, as DNA: TGTGCCAGCAGCCGCCTGCAGCGTGCTGGAAACACCATATATTTT.

This chain joins TRBV5-6 and TRBJ2-5; weak D call: TRBD2 (6 bases). This CDR3 is 16 amino acids long. V lost 0 bases, J lost 1 base, and 13 bases lay in between. Germline CDR1 is SGHDT and CDR2 is YYEEEE. CDR3 bases: TGTGCCAGCAGCTTGGCCCAGGCGGAGGGCCAAGAGACCCAGTACTTC. It yields the protein CASSLAQAEGQETQYF.

This chain connects TRBV2 to TRBJ1-4; D may be TRBD1 (6 bases). The CDR3 spans 13 residues. Germline CDR1 reads SNHLY; CDR2 reads FYNNEI. The ends were cut back, 11 bases at V and 8 bases at J, with 18 bases in the middle. CDR3 DNA: TGTGCCGGGGGGGGGCAGGGAAGAGAAAAACTGTTTTTT. Its protein product is CAGGGQGREKLFF.

V gene TRBV28 combines with J gene TRBJ2-5; TRBD1 is a possible D gene (6 bases). Trimming took off 5 bases at V and 5 bases at J, with 21 bases between the two ends. Germline CDR1 is MDHEN and CDR2 is SYDVKM. The CDR3 spans 16 residues. As DNA, the CDR3 is TGTGCCAGCAGTACCCGGTGGGGACAAGGTGGGGAGACCCAGTACTTC. It specifies CASSTRWGQGGETQYF.

The genes are TRBV19 and TRBJ2-3; 10 bases fit TRBD1. Germline assignment: CDR1 LNHDA and CDR2 SQIVND (reference sequence). The V and J ends lost 1 base and 2 bases, in that order; junction bases with no gene match: 6. This CDR3 comprises 17 residues. CDR3 amino acids: CASSIAWDRGATDTQYF. In nucleotides, the CDR3 is TGTGCCAGTAGTATAGCGTGGGACAGGGGTGCCACAGATACGCAGTATTTT.

This clone was recorded only once. Within the sample, other DNA sequences also encode this same CDR3. The CDR3 here is CASSRQGARSDTQYF. CDR3 in DNA: TGTGCCAGCAGCCGACAGGGGGCGCGCTCAGATACGCAGTATTTT. The rearrangement links TRBV7-2 to TRBJ2-3; the match to TRBD1 covers 10 bases. This CDR3 has 15 residues. Germline V gene lookup returns CDR1 SGHTA and CDR2 FQGNSA. After removal of 5 bases from V and 4 bases from J, the junction contained 6 bases not matched to a gene.

Regarding this clone: This clone may be a read error of a much larger clone one base away. This sequence joins TRBV6-4 and TRBJ2-2; D uncertain. V lost 5 bases and J lost 2, with 0 bases in between. Germline CDR1 MRHNA, CDR2 SNTAGT. This CDR3 is 11 amino acids long. The CDR3 here is CASSNTGELFF. In DNA, the CDR3 is TGTGCCAGCAGTAACACCGGGGAGCTGTTTTTT.

The V gene is TRBV7-2, the J gene TRBJ2-6; D not resolved. The CDR3 is 13 residues long. The germline CDR1 and CDR2 sequences are SGHTA and FQGNSA. Trimming took 2 bases from V and 5 from J, leaving 4 bases between them. The CDR3: CASSLTRANVLTF. Here the CDR3 DNA reads TGTGCCAGCAGCTTAACGAGGGCCAACGTCCTGACTTTC.

This rearrangement joins TRBV27 to TRBJ2-3, with 16 bases identical to TRBD2. After removal of 0 bases from V and 0 bases from J, the junction contained 6 bases not matched to a gene. The CDR3 spans 20 residues. The germline V gene has CDR1 MNHEY and CDR2 SMNVEV (reference sequence). CDR3 protein: CASSLSKGLAGGASTDTQYF. For the CDR3, the DNA is TGTGCCAGCAGTTTATCTAAGGGACTAGCGGGAGGGGCGAGCACAGATACGCAGTATTTT.

The genes are TRBV28 and TRBJ1-5; D gene uncertain. The CDR3 runs 17 residues. CDR1 MDHEN and CDR2 SYDVKM come from the germline V gene. With 7 bases removed from V and 3 bases from J, the gap between germline ends came to 22 bases. CDR3 DNA: TGTGCCAGCACCCGTATGTACAGCACTCTGACCAATCAGCCCCAGCATTTT. This codes for CASTRMYSTLTNQPQHF.

The rearrangement joins TRBV18 to TRBJ2-7; TRBD2 might be the D (5 bases). Germline values: CDR1 KGHSH, CDR2 LQKENI. Trimming left V 4 bases short and J 3 bases short, with 13 bases between. This CDR3 contains 14 residues. Here the CDR3 DNA reads TGTGCCAGCTCACAGGCTAGCAAAAGCTACGAGCAGTACTTC. Its protein product is CASSQASKSYEQYF.